This T cell receptor beta chain is drawn from a study of blood T cell repertoires in COVID-19. Trimming removed 5 bases at V and 10 bases at J, with 11 bases between. Germline lookup yields CDR1 MDHEN and CDR2 SYDVKM. The CDR3 sequence is 12 residues long. Libraries were prepared by immunoSEQ multiplex PCR; TCRdb keeps only in-frame clonotypes and omits some of them. The sample yields fewer than 250,000 clones, around 80% seen once. The receptor comes from a woman aged 45-65 years with acute or convalescent COVID-19. The chain links TRBV28 to TRBJ1-4; D call uncertain. The sample was peripheral blood. The CDR3 reads CASSPPSVKLFF. The CDR3 coding sequence is TGTGCCAGCAGTCCCCCCAGCGTAAAACTGTTTTTT. The full variable domain, in which reference TRBV28 and TRBJ1-4 provide the parts outside the CDR3, is DVKVTQSSRYLVKRTGEKVFLECVQDMDHENMFWYRQDPGLGLRLIYFSYDVKMKEKGDIPEGYSVSREKKERFSLILESASTNQTSMYLCASSPPSVKLFFGSGTQLSVL.